The clone carrying this T cell receptor (beta chain) was detected ten times or more. Its antigen is unidentified. This CDR3 has 13 amino acids. Germline CDR1 reads SGHAT; CDR2 reads FQNNGV. V lost 1 base and J lost 2, with 3 bases in between. The data were obtained in a study of human T cells and chemical hapten exposure. On the study more broadly: Sensitization involved placing 2% DPC onto an approximately 2 cm by approximately 2 cm region of upper inner arm skin. Study outcomes and limitations: Alopecia in the donors means their immune response may deviate from healthy people's.

Time point of the sample: patch test 1, 2 weeks after DPC sensitization. The treatment here: therapeutic diphenylcyclopropenone sensitization with weekly scalp DPC. Patients had alopecia, were aged 18 to 70, and were not pregnant. The study extracted total RNA from unfractionated whole blood. MiXCR, applied by TCRdb to the RACE reads, yields one record per CDR3 protein. Among 300,000 to 450,000 distinct CDR3 sequences, about 4.4% were seen once, and the ten largest hold about 2.1%. This sequence was found in a woman between 45 and 65 years old with alopecia areata. Some clones in this sample may be carry-over from other donors' samples. The input for sequencing was whole blood, taken in connection with sensitization to the hapten diphenylcyclopropenone (DPC). V is TRBV11-2 and J is TRBJ1-3; D remains unclear. The CDR3 nucleotides are TGTGCCAGCAGCTTAGTGGCTGGAAACACCATATATTTT. Its translation is CASSLVAGNTIYF.